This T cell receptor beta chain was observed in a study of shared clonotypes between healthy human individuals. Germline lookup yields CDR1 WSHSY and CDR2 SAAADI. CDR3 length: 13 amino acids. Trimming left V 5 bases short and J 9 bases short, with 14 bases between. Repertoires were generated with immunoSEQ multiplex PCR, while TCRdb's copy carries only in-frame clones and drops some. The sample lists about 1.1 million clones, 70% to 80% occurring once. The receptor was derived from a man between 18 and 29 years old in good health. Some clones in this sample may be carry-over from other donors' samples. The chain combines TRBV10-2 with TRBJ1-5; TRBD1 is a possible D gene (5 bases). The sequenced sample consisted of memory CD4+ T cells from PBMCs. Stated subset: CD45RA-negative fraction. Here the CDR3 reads CASSNRSMGPQHF. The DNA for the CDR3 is TGCGCCAGCAGTAACAGGTCAATGGGGCCCCAGCATTTT.